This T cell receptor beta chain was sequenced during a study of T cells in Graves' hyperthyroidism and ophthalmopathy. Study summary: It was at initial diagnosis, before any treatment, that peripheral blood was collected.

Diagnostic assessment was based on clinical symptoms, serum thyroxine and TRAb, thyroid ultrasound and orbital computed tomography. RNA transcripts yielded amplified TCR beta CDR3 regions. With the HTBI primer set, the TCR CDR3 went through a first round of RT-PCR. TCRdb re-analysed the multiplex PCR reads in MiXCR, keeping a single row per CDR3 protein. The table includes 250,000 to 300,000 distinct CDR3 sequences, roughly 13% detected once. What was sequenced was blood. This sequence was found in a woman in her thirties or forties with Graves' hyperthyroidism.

CDR3 nucleotide sequence: TGTGCCAGCAGCGTAGGACTAGCGGGAGGGCCACAGAACACCGGGGAGCTGTTTTTT. This codes for CASSVGLAGGPQNTGELFF. V and J are TRBV9 and TRBJ2-2, with 14 bases aligning to TRBD2. The CDR3 is made up of 19 amino acids. Germline loops: CDR1 SGDLS, CDR2 YYNGEE. V shed 0 bases and J 1 base; nucleotides not matched to a gene: 5.